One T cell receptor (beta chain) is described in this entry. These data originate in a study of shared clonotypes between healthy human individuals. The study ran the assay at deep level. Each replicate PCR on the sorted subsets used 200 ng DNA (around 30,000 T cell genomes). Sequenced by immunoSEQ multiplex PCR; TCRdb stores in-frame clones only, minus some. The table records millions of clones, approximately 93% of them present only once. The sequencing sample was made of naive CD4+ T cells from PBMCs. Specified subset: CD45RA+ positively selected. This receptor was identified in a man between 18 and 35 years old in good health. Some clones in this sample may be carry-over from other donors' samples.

CDR3 sequence reads: CASRASSSGAYNEQFF. CDR3 DNA sequence: TGTGCCAGCAGGGCCTCGAGTAGCGGAGCTTACAATGAGCAGTTCTTC. J is TRBJ2-1 and V is TRBV25-1; D might be TRBD2 (6 bases). V lost 6 bases and J 4 bases, leaving 19 bases between the germline ends. Germline values: CDR1 MGHDK, CDR2 SYGVNS. The CDR3 loop spans 16 amino acids.